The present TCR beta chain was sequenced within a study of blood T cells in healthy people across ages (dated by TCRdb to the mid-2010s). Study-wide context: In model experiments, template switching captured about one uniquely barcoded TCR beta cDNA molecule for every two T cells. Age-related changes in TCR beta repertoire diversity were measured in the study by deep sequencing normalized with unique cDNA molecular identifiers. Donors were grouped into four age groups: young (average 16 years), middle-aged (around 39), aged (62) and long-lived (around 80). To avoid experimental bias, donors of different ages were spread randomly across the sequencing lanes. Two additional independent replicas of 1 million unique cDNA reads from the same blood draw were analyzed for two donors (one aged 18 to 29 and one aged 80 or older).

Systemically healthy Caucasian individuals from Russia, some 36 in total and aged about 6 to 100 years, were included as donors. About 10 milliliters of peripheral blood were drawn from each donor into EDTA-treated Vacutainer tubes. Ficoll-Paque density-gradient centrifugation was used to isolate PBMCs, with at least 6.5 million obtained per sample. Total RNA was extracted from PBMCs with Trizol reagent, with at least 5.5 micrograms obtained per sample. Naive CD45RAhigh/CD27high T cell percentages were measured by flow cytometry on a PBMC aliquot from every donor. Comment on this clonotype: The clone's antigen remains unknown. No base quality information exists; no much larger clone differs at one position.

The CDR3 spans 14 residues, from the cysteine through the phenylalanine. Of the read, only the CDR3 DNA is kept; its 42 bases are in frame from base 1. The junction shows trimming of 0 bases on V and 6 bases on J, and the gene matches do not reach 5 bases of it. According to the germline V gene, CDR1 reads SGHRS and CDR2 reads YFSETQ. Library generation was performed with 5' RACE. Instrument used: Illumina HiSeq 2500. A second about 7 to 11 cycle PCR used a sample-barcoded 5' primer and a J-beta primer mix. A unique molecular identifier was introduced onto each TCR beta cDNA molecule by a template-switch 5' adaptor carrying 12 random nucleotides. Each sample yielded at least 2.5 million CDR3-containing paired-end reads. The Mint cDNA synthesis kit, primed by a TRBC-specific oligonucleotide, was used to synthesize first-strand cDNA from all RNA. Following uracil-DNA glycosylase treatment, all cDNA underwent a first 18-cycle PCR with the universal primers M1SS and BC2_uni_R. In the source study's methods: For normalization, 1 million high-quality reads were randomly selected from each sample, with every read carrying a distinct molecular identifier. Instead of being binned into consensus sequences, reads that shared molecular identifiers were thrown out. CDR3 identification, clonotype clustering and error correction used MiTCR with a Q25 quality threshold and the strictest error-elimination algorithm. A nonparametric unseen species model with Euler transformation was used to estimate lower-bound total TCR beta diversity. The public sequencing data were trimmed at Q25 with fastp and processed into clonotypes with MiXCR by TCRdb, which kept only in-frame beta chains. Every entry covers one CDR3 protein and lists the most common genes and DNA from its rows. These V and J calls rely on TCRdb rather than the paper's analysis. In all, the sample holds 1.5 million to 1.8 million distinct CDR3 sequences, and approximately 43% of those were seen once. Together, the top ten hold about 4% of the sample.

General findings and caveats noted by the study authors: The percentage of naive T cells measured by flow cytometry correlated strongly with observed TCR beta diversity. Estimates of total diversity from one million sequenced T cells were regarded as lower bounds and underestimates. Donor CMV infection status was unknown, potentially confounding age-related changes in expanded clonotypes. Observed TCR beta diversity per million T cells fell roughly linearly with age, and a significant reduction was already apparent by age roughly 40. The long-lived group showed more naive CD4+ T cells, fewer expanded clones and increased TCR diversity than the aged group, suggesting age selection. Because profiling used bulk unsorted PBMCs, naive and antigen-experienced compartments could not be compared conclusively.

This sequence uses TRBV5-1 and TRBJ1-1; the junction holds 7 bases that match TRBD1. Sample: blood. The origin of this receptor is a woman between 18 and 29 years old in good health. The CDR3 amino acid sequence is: CASSLEQGLSEAFF. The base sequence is TGCGCCAGCAGCTTGGAACAGGGGTTATCTGAAGCTTTCTTT. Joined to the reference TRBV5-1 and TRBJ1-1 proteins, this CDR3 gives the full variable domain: KAGVTQTPRYLIKTRGQQVTLSCSPISGHRSVSWYQQTPGQGLQFLFEYFSETQRNKGNFPGRFSGRQFSNSRSEMNVSTLELGDSALYLCASSLEQGLSEAFFGQGTRLTVV.